This is a list of T cell receptor beta chains from one sample in a study of T cell changes during pregnancy in multiple sclerosis. Clones were sequenced by immunoSEQ multiplex PCR, and TCRdb holds only the in-frame ones, with some missing. The sample lists more than 45,000 clones; about 92% were seen once. Material: CD4+ T cells from peripheral blood mononuclear cells, obtained in the second trimester of pregnancy. The source of these receptors is a female donor in good health, enrolled as a control in a pregnancy study. CDR3s include the opening cysteine and the closing phenylalanine or tryptophan. A D gene is named only where the DNA matches it firmly.

v_call: TRBV9
d_call: -
j_call: TRBJ2-1
cdr3_nt: TGTGCCAGCACCCGAGGGACACACGTCGATGAGCAGTTCTTC
cdr3_aa: CASTRGTHVDEQFF

v_call: TRBV7-6
d_call: TRBD1
j_call: TRBJ1-3
cdr3_nt: TGTGCCAGCAGCTTCGCCGGGACAGGACTTGGAAACACCATATATTTT
cdr3_aa: CASSFAGTGLGNTIYF

v_call: TRBV14
d_call: TRBD2
j_call: TRBJ2-7
cdr3_nt: TGTGCCAGCAGCCAAGAAGTGGCTGCGGGAGGGTATGTCTACGAGCAGTACTTC
cdr3_aa: CASSQEVAAGGYVYEQYF

v_call: TRBV10-3
d_call: TRBD2
j_call: TRBJ2-1
cdr3_nt: TGTGCCATCAGTGTCACTAGCGGGAGGGTCTCGAGCATCAATGAGCAGTTCTTC
cdr3_aa: CAISVTSGRVSSINEQFF

v_call: TRBV5-6
d_call: -
j_call: TRBJ1-6
cdr3_nt: TGTGCCAGCAGCCTGGGGGAGGGGGGCTTCGCAGGACCACCCCTCCACTTT
cdr3_aa: CASSLGEGGFAGPPLHF

v_call: TRBV7-8
d_call: TRBD1
j_call: TRBJ1-3
cdr3_nt: TGTGCCAGCAGCTGGGACAGGGCAAGCTCTGGAAACACCATATATTTT
cdr3_aa: CASSWDRASSGNTIYF

v_call: TRBV28
d_call: -
j_call: TRBJ1-2
cdr3_nt: TGTGCCAGCACCTGGGGGGATTCTAACTATGGCTACACCTTC
cdr3_aa: CASTWGDSNYGYTF

v_call: TRBV28
d_call: TRBD1
j_call: TRBJ1-4
cdr3_nt: TGTGCCAGCAGTTTATGGACAGGGCGGTCTAATGAAAAACTGTTTTTT
cdr3_aa: CASSLWTGRSNEKLFF

v_call: TRBV10-3
d_call: TRBD1
j_call: TRBJ2-3
cdr3_nt: TGTGCCATCAGTGAGTCCGGGACAGCTACAGATACGCAGTATTTT
cdr3_aa: CAISESGTATDTQYF

v_call: TRBV7-2
d_call: -
j_call: TRBJ2-1
cdr3_nt: TGTGCCAGCAGCTCGGGTACCTACAATGAGCAGTTCTTC
cdr3_aa: CASSSGTYNEQFF

v_call: TRBV19
d_call: TRBD2
j_call: TRBJ2-1
cdr3_nt: TGTGCCAGTAGTCCCTTGATTGTAGCGGGAGGGCGAAATGAGCAGTTCTTC
cdr3_aa: CASSPLIVAGGRNEQFF

v_call: TRBV7-2
d_call: -
j_call: TRBJ2-1
cdr3_nt: TGTGCCAGCAGCTTAAATGAAGCGCTAAGCTCCTACAATGAGCAGTTCTTC
cdr3_aa: CASSLNEALSSYNEQFF

v_call: TRBV19
d_call: TRBD2
j_call: TRBJ2-1
cdr3_nt: TGTGCCAGTAGTCCATCGCAACTAGCGGTATTTATGAGTGAGCAGTTCTTC
cdr3_aa: CASSPSQLAVFMSEQFF

v_call: TRBV28
d_call: TRBD1
j_call: TRBJ1-2
cdr3_nt: TGTGCCAGCAGTTCCGGACAGGCACACGACTATGGCTACACCTTC
cdr3_aa: CASSSGQAHDYGYTF